This T cell receptor beta chain is drawn from a study of blood T cell repertoires in COVID-19. About the study: Samples representing acute and convalescent COVID-19 were sourced from the United States, Italy and Spain.

There are 15 residues in the CDR3. Germline lookup yields CDR1 SQVTM and CDR2 ANQGSEA. Unmatched junction bases numbered 8, after V lost 4 bases and J lost 4 bases. This clone was recorded a few times. Original analysis: Quantification of nucleated cells was approximated via reference gene primer amplification. Method: immunoSEQ multiplex PCR; TCRdb's copy keeps in-frame clones and lacks some. Clone size and the V and J calls come from that table; the DNA yielded D and trimming. The data contain 150,000 to 200,000 clones, about nine tenths of them singletons. The genes are TRBV29-1 and TRBJ2-2; 8 bases line up with TRBD1. This TCR was sampled from a woman between 65 and 79 years old with acute or convalescent COVID-19. Sequences were obtained from peripheral blood. The CDR3 sequence is CSVASGGAGTGELFF. CDR3 nucleotides: TGCAGCGTTGCTTCAGGGGGCGCGGGCACCGGGGAGCTGTTTTTT.